This TCR beta chain was observed in a study of T-cell memory formation after mild COVID-19. V gave up 5 bases and J gave up 6 bases, with 19 bases separating them. The CDR3 has 16 amino acids. Germline CDR1 reads SGHAT; CDR2 reads FQNNGV. Points from the study as a whole: The study detected some responding clones in pre-infection memory, suggesting cross-reactive memory joined.

This clonotype has a handful of counts. Antigen unknown. Constant-segment primers served in 5'RACE that generated TCR alpha and TCR beta cDNA libraries bearing sample barcodes and UMIs. TCRdb redid the calling of the 5' RACE reads with MiXCR, one entry per CDR3 protein. This table holds around 160,000 distinct CDR3 sequences, 11% found once. This clonotype originated in a man aged 18-30 years who had mild COVID-19 (a few samples of this study predate the infection). Cell type and time point are not known. Sequenced: PBMCs or a T cell subset sorted from them (not recorded which). The chain recombines TRBV11-2 with TRBJ2-2; D might be TRBD1 (5 bases). The CDR3, as DNA: TGTGCCAGCAGCGTCCGGTCGAGACAGTCCCCCGGGGAGCTGTTTTTT. Translated: CASSVRSRQSPGELFF.